Listed here are 20 T cell receptor beta chains from one sample, sequenced in a study of cytomegalovirus exposure and HLA in healthy donors. 60 Vbeta and 13 Jbeta primers were used in PCR. Clones were read by immunoSEQ multiplex PCR, and TCRdb kept only the in-frame ones, dropping some. The sample has around 200,000 clones, around 80% seen once; the top ten hold about 0.2%. Sequences were obtained from PBMCs. All receptors come from a girl aged 2-10 years in good health and CMV-seronegative.

The chain couples TRBV7-8 to TRBJ1-4, with 9 bases lining up with TRBD1. With V trimmed by 4 bases and J by 8 bases, 5 bases remained unmatched. The CDR3 consists of 14 residues. In germline, CDR1 is SGHVS, CDR2 FQNEAQ. CDR3 nucleotides: TGTGCCAGCAGCTACGACAGGGGGGGGGAAAAACTGTTTTTT. Its translation is CASSYDRGGEKLFF.

The rearrangement links TRBV5-1 to TRBJ2-1; 14 positions match TRBD2. With 2 bases clipped from V and 8 bases from J, the junction kept 12 bases outside the gene matches. CDR1 is SGHRS, CDR2 YFSETQ, per germline. This CDR3 region has 18 residues. In DNA form, the CDR3 reads TGCGCCAGCAGCTTTGGCCCCGGGACTAGCGGGAGCGGTTATGAGCAGTTCTTC. The encoded protein is CASSFGPGTSGSGYEQFF. Using reference TRBV5-1 and TRBJ2-1 for the parts outside the CDR3, the full variable domain is KAGVTQTPRYLIKTRGQQVTLSCSPISGHRSVSWYQQTPGQGLQFLFEYFSETQRNKGNFPGRFSGRQFSNSRSEMNVSTLELGDSALYLCASSFGPGTSGSGYEQFFGPGTRLTVL.

The chain employs TRBV29-1 and TRBJ2-7; 7 bases are a match to TRBD2. Germline lookup yields CDR1 SQVTM and CDR2 ANQGSEA. V lost 6 bases, J lost 5 bases, and 10 bases stayed unmatched. The CDR3 loop spans 13 amino acids. CDR3 in amino acids: CSVTAGPSDEQYF. The CDR3 nucleotides are TGCAGCGTCACAGCGGGGCCCAGCGACGAGCAGTACTTC.

The rearrangement links TRBV6-5 to TRBJ1-2, with D perhaps TRBD1 (5 bases). Germline V CDR1 and CDR2: MNHEY, SVGAGI. The CDR3 covers 16 residues. Deletions cut 4 bases from V and 0 bases from J, with 15 bases between. This CDR3 reads CASSFGGAVTNYGYTF. For the CDR3, the DNA is TGTGCCAGCAGTTTTGGAGGGGCAGTTACTAACTATGGCTACACCTTC.

This clone was observed once. The chain combines TRBV19 with TRBJ2-2, with D maybe TRBD1 (6 bases). The CDR3 has 14 residues. The V end was cut by 6 bases, the J end by 7 bases, with 15 bases between. The V gene's germline CDR1 is LNHDA and CDR2 SQIVND (reference sequence). The DNA of the CDR3 is TGTGCCAGTAGCTATTCAGGGGCGAACGGGGAGCTGTTTTTT. Protein product: CASSYSGANGELFF.

This clone has more than one count but fewer than ten. J is TRBJ1-1 and V is TRBV5-4; D is ambiguous. Germline V CDR1 and CDR2: SGHNT, YYREEE (reference sequence). The CDR3 runs 14 residues. V lost 3 bases, J lost 1 base, and 10 bases lay in between. CDR3 in amino acids: CASSSRRENTEAFF. In DNA form, the CDR3 reads TGTGCCAGCAGCTCCCGGCGGGAGAACACTGAAGCTTTCTTT.

This sequence joins TRBV2 and TRBJ2-5; D perhaps matches TRBD1 (5 bases). The CDR3 length is 14 residues. The V gene lost 1 base and the J gene lost 5 bases, with 11 bases spanning the gap. CDR1 and CDR2 (germline): SNHLY, FYNNEI. Written as DNA, the CDR3 is TGTGCCAGCAGTGAAGGCAGGGCTTGGGAGACCCAGTACTTC. Translated, it gives CASSEGRAWETQYF.

The chain joins TRBV27 to TRBJ2-7; perhaps TRBD1 as D (6 bases). The germline V and J ends were trimmed by 4 bases and 2 bases, with 9 bases remaining between them. Per the germline V gene, CDR1 is MNHEY and CDR2 is SMNVEV (reference sequence). The CDR3 runs 13 residues. The CDR3 is CASSSQGPYEQYF. CDR3 sequence (DNA): TGTGCCAGCAGTTCTCAGGGGCCCTACGAGCAGTACTTC.

The chain carries TRBV4-1 and TRBJ2-1, with 12 nucleotides matching TRBD2. V was pared by 0 bases and J by 6 bases, with 6 bases of the junction left unmatched. Germline V gives CDR1 MGHRA, CDR2 YSYEKL. The CDR3 runs to 17 residues. The CDR3 protein is CASSQDPSGRGGNEQFF. The DNA of the CDR3 is TGCGCCAGCAGCCAAGACCCTAGCGGGAGGGGAGGCAATGAGCAGTTCTTC.

V is TRBV12-5 and J is TRBJ2-3, with 11 bases aligning to TRBD2. In germline, CDR1 is LGHNT, CDR2 FRNRAP. Trimming cost V 6 bases and J 4 bases; bases outside gene matches: 3. CDR3 length: 14 residues. CDR3 sequence (DNA): TGTGCTAGTGGCATAGCGGGGGGGCCAGATACGCAGTATTTT. Translation: CASGIAGGPDTQYF. Filled out from reference TRBV12-5 and TRBJ2-3, the complete variable domain reads DARVTQTPRHKVTEMGQEVTMRCQPILGHNTVFWYRQTMMQGLELLAYFRNRAPLDDSGMPKDRFSAEMPDATLATLKIQPSEPRDSAVYFCASGIAGGPDTQYFGPGTRLTVL.

This chain links TRBV27 with TRBJ2-3; D is uncertain. V lost 6 bases and J lost 0, with 10 bases in between. The germline gives CDR1 MNHEY, CDR2 SMNVEV (reference sequence). The CDR3 consists of 14 residues. The CDR3 region is CASRWLPSTDTQYF. Written as DNA, the CDR3 is TGTGCCAGCAGGTGGCTCCCTAGCACAGATACGCAGTATTTT.

The V gene is TRBV2, the J gene TRBJ2-5; perhaps TRBD1 as D (6 bases). The J call may be in error: the DNA end matches TRBJ2-7 better. This CDR3 region has 13 residues. Germline CDR1 SNHLY, CDR2 FYNNEI. The CDR3 loop reads CASSDSFSYEQYF. CDR3 sequence (DNA): TGTGCCAGCTCGGACAGCTTCTCCTACGAGCAGTACTTC.

This chain links TRBV29-1 with TRBJ2-1, with 9 nucleotides matching TRBD2. V lost 2 bases and J lost 5; bases outside the gene matches: 10. The CDR3 covers 16 residues. Germline CDR1 reads SQVTM; CDR2 reads ANQGSEA. As DNA, the CDR3 is TGCAGCGTTGAATATGGTGGTAGCGGGGGAAACAATGAGCAGTTCTTC. Its translation is CSVEYGGSGGNNEQFF.

This clone was seen a handful of times. The chain has TRBV30 and TRBJ1-4; maybe TRBD1 (5 bases). Trimming pared 5 bases from V and 10 bases from J, leaving 11 bases between. The CDR3 runs to 11 residues. CDR1 GTSNPN and CDR2 SVGIG come from the germline V gene (reference sequence). The CDR3 DNA reads as TGTGCCTGGGGGGGGTCTGGAAAACTGTTTTTT. It codes for CAWGGSGKLFF.

V and J are TRBV10-3 and TRBJ2-7, with 7 positions matching TRBD2. CDR1 is ENHRY, CDR2 SYGVKD, per germline. The CDR3 runs to 13 residues. Unmatched junction bases numbered 8, after V lost 8 bases and J lost 4 bases. The chain's CDR3 is CAIRAGDFYEQYF. CDR3 coding DNA: TGTGCCATCCGGGCGGGAGATTTTTACGAGCAGTACTTC.

V usage is TRBV10-2 and J usage is TRBJ2-3, with TRBD2 identical over 8 bases. The CDR3 totals 14 residues. V was pared by 4 bases and J by 4 bases, with 4 bases of the junction left unmatched. Germline CDR1 reads WSHSY; CDR2 reads SAAADI. The CDR3 loop reads CASSAPGLADTQYF. The CDR3 bases are TGCGCCAGCAGTGCCCCGGGACTAGCAGATACGCAGTATTTT.

The chain uses TRBV25-1 and TRBJ2-7; tentatively, D is TRBD2 (5 bases). The length of the CDR3 is 14 residues. Germline CDR1 MGHDK, CDR2 SYGVNS. Trimming took off 7 bases at V and 0 bases at J, with 13 bases between the two ends. Here the CDR3 reads CASNQLGSSYEQYF. Here the CDR3 DNA reads TGTGCCAGCAACCAACTGGGGAGCTCCTACGAGCAGTACTTC.

The sample holds a few counts of this clone. V and J are TRBV5-1 and TRBJ1-4; D is unclear. The CDR3 consists of 14 residues. The V gene's germline CDR1 is SGHRS and CDR2 YFSETQ. Deletions cut 1 base from V and 6 bases from J, with 10 bases between. In DNA, the CDR3 is TGCGCCAGCAGCTTGACGGGAAGAGATGAAAAACTGTTTTTT. Amino acid sequence: CASSLTGRDEKLFF.

V is TRBV10-3 and J is TRBJ2-5; 12 positions agree with TRBD1. Germline CDR1 and CDR2: ENHRY and SYGVKD. This CDR3 contains 14 residues. The junction had 5 bases not matched to a gene; V was cut back by 7 bases and J by 5 bases. The CDR3 region has the DNA TGTGCCATCAAGGGACAGGGGGCTTGGGAGACCCAGTACTTC. It codes for CAIKGQGAWETQYF.

This chain joins TRBV28 and TRBJ2-1, with 9 bases aligning to TRBD2. V lost 8 bases, J lost 15 bases, and 5 bases stayed unmatched. The CDR3 extends over 10 amino acids. The germline V gene has CDR1 MDHEN and CDR2 SYDVKM. This CDR3 reads CASGGRGTFF. The CDR3 nucleotides are TGTGCCAGCGGCGGGAGGGGAACGTTCTTC.